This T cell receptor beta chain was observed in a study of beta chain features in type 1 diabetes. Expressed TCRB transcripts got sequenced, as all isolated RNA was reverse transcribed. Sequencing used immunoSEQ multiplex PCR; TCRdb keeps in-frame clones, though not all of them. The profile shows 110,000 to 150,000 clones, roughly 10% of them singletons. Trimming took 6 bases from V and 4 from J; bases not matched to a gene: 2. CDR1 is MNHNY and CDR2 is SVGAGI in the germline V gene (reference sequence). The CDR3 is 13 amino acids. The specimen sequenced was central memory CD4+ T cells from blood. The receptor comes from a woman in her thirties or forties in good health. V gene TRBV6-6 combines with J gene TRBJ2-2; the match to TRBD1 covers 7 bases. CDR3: CASRTGPTGELFF. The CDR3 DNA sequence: TGTGCCAGCAGGACAGGGCCCACCGGGGAGCTGTTTTTT.